These 27 T cell receptor beta chains share one sample of origin, sequenced in a study of shared clonotypes between healthy human individuals. The method was immunoSEQ multiplex PCR; TCRdb's version includes in-frame clones alone and lacks a portion of them. Here the sample spans approximately 400,000 clones, 90% to 97% being singletons. Sequenced: memory CD8+ T cells sorted from blood. The subset was: CD45RO+ cells pooled with CCR7-negative TemRA cells. The receptor set was obtained from a man in his thirties or forties in good health.

The chain is built from TRBV10-3 and TRBJ1-2; maybe TRBD1 (6 bases). Germline loops: CDR1 ENHRY, CDR2 SYGVKD. V lost 2 bases and J lost 2, with 6 bases in between. The CDR3 is made up of 13 amino acids. The CDR3 sequence: CAISETGNYGYTF. In nucleotides, the CDR3 is TGTGCCATCAGTGAGACAGGGAACTATGGCTACACCTTC.

V gene TRBV4-1 combines with J gene TRBJ2-1, with 8 bases lining up with TRBD1. This CDR3 region has 16 residues. V lost 1 base and J lost 4; bases outside the gene matches: 6. From germline, CDR1 is MGHRA and CDR2 YSYEKL. The CDR3 DNA reads as TGCGCCAGCAGCCAAGGGAGGACAGGGATATACAATGAGCAGTTCTTC. Its translation: CASSQGRTGIYNEQFF.

The chain combines TRBV10-3 with TRBJ2-3, with a tentative D call TRBD2 (6 bases). The germline V gene has CDR1 ENHRY and CDR2 SYGVKD. This CDR3 contains 15 residues. With 9 bases removed from V and 0 bases from J, the gap between germline ends came to 16 bases. DNA for the CDR3: TGTGCCATGGGAAAAGCGGGCGGTAGCACAGATACGCAGTATTTT. It is translated as CAMGKAGGSTDTQYF.

Only one count was recorded for this clone. The V and J genes are TRBV30 and TRBJ2-2; TRBD2 agrees at 7 bases. The CDR3 sequence is 12 residues long. CDR1 GTSNPN and CDR2 SVGIG come from the germline V gene (reference sequence). The J segment lost 6 bases and the V segment lost 4 bases, leaving 2 bases of the junction unmatched. CDR3 amino acids: CAWTRESGELFF. The CDR3 DNA reads TGTGCCTGGACGCGGGAGTCCGGGGAGCTGTTTTTT.

This clone was picked up a small number of times. The chain recombines TRBV30 with TRBJ1-1, with D possibly being TRBD1 (6 bases). The V end was cut by 4 bases, the J end by 0 bases, with 6 bases between. The CDR3 spans 12 residues. The germline gives CDR1 GTSNPN, CDR2 SVGIG (reference sequence). In DNA form, the CDR3 reads TGTGCCTGGAACAGGGTGAACACTGAAGCTTTCTTT. It encodes CAWNRVNTEAFF.

This chain links TRBV6-5 with TRBJ2-1; D remains unclear. Per germline, CDR1 MNHEY and CDR2 SVGAGI. Between the trimmed V and J ends, which lost 9 bases and 12 bases, there was a span of 18 bases. This CDR3 is 12 amino acids long. The CDR3 loop reads CASSPSGLGQFF. As DNA, the CDR3 is TGTGCCAGTTCACCATCGGGTTTGGGGCAGTTCTTC.

The rearrangement joins TRBV5-6 to TRBJ1-4; D possibly corresponds to TRBD1 (5 bases). This CDR3 contains 15 residues. Per the germline V gene, CDR1 is SGHDT and CDR2 is YYEEEE. V was clipped by 4 bases and J by 5 bases, with 15 bases between them. Written as DNA, the CDR3 is TGTGCCAGCAGCGGGACCGGGACCGCGAATGAAAAACTGTTTTTT. This sequence encodes CASSGTGTANEKLFF.

This chain links TRBV7-6 with TRBJ2-7, with D possibly matching TRBD2 (7 bases). CDR1 and CDR2 from the germline V gene are SGHVS and FNYEAQ. V gave up 5 bases and J gave up 2 bases, with 22 bases separating them. This CDR3 is 17 amino acids long. The CDR3 here is CASSPRGGAGQPYEQYF. CDR3 nucleotide sequence: TGTGCCAGCAGCCCAAGAGGGGGGGCAGGGCAACCCTACGAGCAGTACTTC.

This clone occurred once. The CDR3 is CASSLLATENTEAFF. The CDR3 DNA reads TGTGCCAGCAGCTTACTGGCGACAGAGAACACTGAAGCTTTCTTT. The V call is TRBV11-2, the J call TRBJ1-1, with a tentative D call TRBD1 (5 bases). CDR1 and CDR2 (germline): SGHAT, FQNNGV. Trimming pared 2 bases from V and 1 base from J, leaving 11 bases between. The CDR3 loop spans 15 amino acids. The entire variable domain, with the rest obtained from reference TRBV11-2 and TRBJ1-1, is as follows: EAGVAQSPRYKIIEKRQSVAFWCNPISGHATLYWYQQILGQGPKLLIQFQNNGVVDDSQLPKDRFSAERLKGVDSTLKIQPAKLEDSAVYLCASSLLATENTEAFFGQGTRLTVV.

The V gene is TRBV19, the J gene TRBJ2-6; 9 bases agree with TRBD1. CDR1 is LNHDA, CDR2 SQIVND, per germline (reference sequence). This CDR3 is built from 16 residues. V lost 3 bases and J lost 2; bases outside the gene matches: 2. The CDR3 loop is CASSITGGPGANVLTF. CDR3 coding DNA: TGTGCCAGTAGTATCACAGGGGGCCCTGGGGCCAACGTCCTGACTTTC. Based on the CDR3 plus reference TRBV19 and TRBJ2-6, the full variable domain is DGGITQSPKYLFRKEGQNVTLSCEQNLNHDAMYWYRQDPGQGLRLIYYSQIVNDFQKGDIAEGYSVSREKKESFPLTVTSAQKNPTAFYLCASSITGGPGANVLTFGAGSRLTVL.

V gene TRBV2 combines with J gene TRBJ1-5; D is undetermined. The CDR3 spans 14 residues. Per germline, CDR1 SNHLY and CDR2 FYNNEI. V was pared by 2 bases and J by 4 bases, with 9 bases between. The CDR3 sequence: CASSEMVGNQPQHF. The CDR3 DNA sequence: TGTGCCAGCAGTGAAATGGTCGGTAATCAGCCCCAGCATTTT. Combining the CDR3 with reference TRBV2 and TRBJ1-5 gives the whole variable domain EPEVTQTPSHQVTQMGQEVILRCVPISNHLYFYWYRQILGQKVEFLVSFYNNEISEKSEIFDDQFSVERPDGSNFTLKIRSTKLEDSAMYFCASSEMVGNQPQHFGDGTRLSIL.

The chain couples TRBV6-1 to TRBJ1-2; D remains unclear. Trimming took 2 bases from V and 8 from J, leaving 9 bases between them. Germline V gene sequence: CDR1 MNHNS, CDR2 SASEGT. This CDR3 region has 12 residues. CDR3 in amino acids: CASSEPVGGYTF. In DNA, the CDR3 is TGTGCCAGCAGTGAACCCGTGGGAGGCTACACCTTC.

The chain joins TRBV6-5 to TRBJ2-1; D is perhaps TRBD2 (5 bases). Trimming took off 0 bases at V and 5 bases at J, with 8 bases between the two ends. There are 14 residues in the CDR3. The germline V gene has CDR1 MNHEY and CDR2 SVGAGI. CDR3 nucleotides: TGTGCCAGCAGTTACTCCGGGAAAAACAATGAGCAGTTCTTC. The encoded protein is CASSYSGKNNEQFF.

The gene calls are TRBV5-5 and TRBJ1-5; 7 nucleotides align to TRBD1. J lost 6 bases, V lost 4 bases, and 10 bases had no gene match. CDR3 size: 15 residues. Germline V gives CDR1 SGHKS, CDR2 YYEKEE (reference sequence). Here the CDR3 DNA reads TGTGCCAGCAGCCCGGGTCAGAGGGGGCTTCAGCCCCAGCATTTT. Amino acids: CASSPGQRGLQPQHF.

This clone has only a few counts. Other DNA sequences in the same sample also yield this CDR3. The CDR3 sequence: CSASTDTQYF. The CDR3, as DNA: TGCAGTGCTAGCACAGATACGCAGTATTTT. The chain is built from TRBV20-1 and TRBJ2-3; D not resolved. The CDR3 consists of 10 residues. V lost 3 bases and J 2 bases, leaving 0 bases between the germline ends. The germline V gene has CDR1 DFQATT and CDR2 SNEGSKA (reference sequence).

J is TRBJ2-5 and V is TRBV10-3, with TRBD2 as a possible D gene (6 bases). With 2 bases removed from V and 1 base from J, the gap between germline ends came to 14 bases. CDR1 and CDR2 from the germline V gene are ENHRY and SYGVKD. The CDR3 consists of 16 residues. The CDR3 DNA reads TGTGCCATCAGTGAGGGGACGACTAGGACCCAAGAGACCCAGTACTTC. Encoded protein: CAISEGTTRTQETQYF.

This clone came up once. This chain links TRBV27 with TRBJ2-5; TRBD2 aligns across 10 bases. V trimming: 8 bases; J trimming: 5 bases; junction bases outside the gene matches: 5. The germline V gene encodes CDR1 MNHEY and CDR2 SMNVEV (reference sequence). This CDR3 comprises 13 residues. The CDR3 DNA follows: TGTGCCAGCGCTAATAGCGGGAGGGAGACCCAGTACTTC. It encodes CASANSGRETQYF.

V usage is TRBV30 and J usage is TRBJ2-7, with TRBD1 identical over 9 bases. Germline V CDR1 and CDR2: GTSNPN, SVGIG (reference sequence). The CDR3 is 13 residues long. V shed 0 bases and J 5 bases; nucleotides not matched to a gene: 2. For the CDR3, the DNA is TGTGCCTGGAGTGTGGGGACAGGGAACGAGCAGTACTTC. Protein sequence: CAWSVGTGNEQYF.

The rearrangement links TRBV5-1 to TRBJ2-7; 8 bases align to TRBD1. The germline V gene encodes CDR1 SGHRS and CDR2 YFSETQ. The CDR3 consists of 16 residues. Losses at the gene ends were 1 base for V and 1 base for J; bases not matched to a gene: 7. CDR3 nucleotide sequence: TGCGCCAGCAGCTTGCTGGCAGGGGGCCTATCCTACGAGCAGTACTTC. Protein: CASSLLAGGLSYEQYF.

This clone appeared once. The V and J genes are TRBV6-5 and TRBJ2-1; a weak D match, TRBD2 (5 bases). Trimming took off 6 bases at V and 2 bases at J, with 14 bases between the two ends. The CDR3 extends over 15 amino acids. Germline V CDR1 and CDR2: MNHEY, SVGAGI. The CDR3 DNA reads as TGTGCCAGCAGGAGGGCGTTGAGCACCTACAATGAGCAGTTCTTC. Translating gives CASRRALSTYNEQFF.

The CDR3 here is CASSQDRGLFPFF. For the CDR3, the DNA is TGCGCCAGCAGCCAAGATAGAGGACTATTCCCGTTCTTC. The chain recombines TRBV4-1 with TRBJ2-1; perhaps TRBD2 as D (6 bases). CDR1 is MGHRA, CDR2 YSYEKL, per germline. The CDR3 consists of 13 residues. Trimming pared 0 bases from V and 15 bases from J, leaving 15 bases between.

The chain combines TRBV2 with TRBJ1-6; no clear D. Deletions cut 3 bases from V and 11 bases from J, with 11 bases between. CDR1 and CDR2 from the germline V gene are SNHLY and FYNNEI. CDR3 length: 13 residues. CDR3 in amino acids: CASSEGRDAPLHF. For the CDR3, the DNA is TGTGCCAGCAGTGAGGGGAGGGATGCACCCCTCCACTTT.

This chain uses TRBV6-6 with TRBJ2-5, with TRBD1 matching over 7 bases. Losses at the gene ends were 0 bases for V and 5 bases for J; bases not matched to a gene: 6. This CDR3 comprises 15 residues. Germline V lookup: CDR1 MNHNY, CDR2 SVGAGI (reference sequence). The CDR3 is CASSYSSVQGETQYF. CDR3 nucleotides: TGTGCCAGCAGTTACTCGAGCGTACAGGGGGAGACCCAGTACTTC.

The chain links TRBV11-2 to TRBJ1-5, with D possibly matching TRBD1 (5 bases). With 0 bases removed from V and 1 base from J, the gap between germline ends came to 7 bases. The germline V gene encodes CDR1 SGHAT and CDR2 FQNNGV. There are 15 residues in the CDR3. The CDR3 DNA follows: TGTGCCAGCAGCTTAGATTCAGGGAGCAATCAGCCCCAGCATTTT. Translating it yields CASSLDSGSNQPQHF.

This chain uses TRBV10-1 with TRBJ1-1, with D perhaps TRBD1 (5 bases). This CDR3 contains 13 residues. Germline V lookup: CDR1 WNHNN, CDR2 SYGVQD (reference sequence). V dropped 6 bases and J dropped 0 bases, with 8 bases sitting between them. The CDR3 region has the DNA TGCGCCAGCAGGAGACAGTTGAACACTGAAGCTTTCTTT. Its protein is CASRRQLNTEAFF.

This clone was counted once. The chain links TRBV28 to TRBJ1-2, with a possible D match to TRBD1 (5 bases). The CDR3 has 12 amino acids. V was shortened by 1 base and J by 8 bases, with 8 bases between the two germline ends. Germline CDR1 is MDHEN and CDR2 is SYDVKM. The CDR3 here is CASSLLGEGYTF. The CDR3 DNA is TGTGCCAGCAGTTTATTGGGGGAGGGCTACACCTTC.

Concerning this clone: Other DNA sequences within the sample encode an identical CDR3. For the CDR3, the DNA is TGCGCCAGCAGCTTAGGGGGACTCAGGGAGACCCAGTACTTC. Amino acids: CASSLGGLRETQYF. The chain uses TRBV5-1 and TRBJ2-5; D is possibly TRBD1 or TRBD2 (6 bases each). V was pared by 2 bases and J by 5 bases, with 13 bases between. Germline V gene sequence: CDR1 SGHRS, CDR2 YFSETQ. The CDR3 spans 14 residues.